These 21 T cell receptor beta chains were sequenced from one sample in a study of blood T cells in healthy people across ages. Then a second PCR, running roughly 7 to 11 cycles, was carried out with a sample-barcoded 5' primer and a J-beta primer mix. TCRdb reprocessed the 5' RACE reads with MiXCR, giving one entry per CDR3 protein. Of 1.5 million to 2 million distinct CDR3 sequences in the sample, roughly 27% were seen once. Sequencing used blood. Source of these receptors: a woman aged 25 to 45 in good health.

The chain couples TRBV5-1 to TRBJ1-4; 7 bases are shared with TRBD1. There are 13 residues in the CDR3. Germline trimming cut 7 bases from V and 3 bases from J; bases unmatched to any gene: 3. The germline CDR1 and CDR2 sequences are SGHRS and YFSETQ. CDR3 amino acids: CASSGQSNEKLFF. CDR3 sequence (DNA): TGCGCCAGCTCGGGACAGTCTAATGAAAAACTGTTTTTT.

The chain joins TRBV20-1 to TRBJ2-1; no reliable D call. Germline V gene lookup returns CDR1 DFQATT and CDR2 SNEGSKA (reference sequence). The V and J ends lost 0 bases and 0 bases respectively, with 12 bases between them. This CDR3 region has 16 residues. The CDR3 region has the DNA TGCAGTGCTAGAGATGATGTGGCCCTCTCCTACAATGAGCAGTTCTTC. Translation: CSARDDVALSYNEQFF.

The V call is TRBV2, the J call TRBJ1-2, with D perhaps matching TRBD1 (6 bases). Trimming cost V 5 bases and J 6 bases, with 22 bases left between them. The CDR3 runs to 16 residues. Per the germline V gene, CDR1 is SNHLY and CDR2 is FYNNEI. CDR3 residues: CASSQDFRGGLDGYTF. DNA for the CDR3: TGTGCCAGCAGTCAAGATTTCAGGGGCGGACTAGATGGCTACACCTTC.

The chain uses TRBV4-3 and TRBJ1-2; 8 nucleotides align to TRBD1. V shed 3 bases, J shed 7 bases, and the junction held 10 bases outside the gene matches. The germline gives CDR1 LGHNA, CDR2 YSLEER. CDR3 length: 15 amino acids. CDR3 bases: TGCGCCAGCAGCCATGATTTAGGACAGGGTTTTGGCTACACCTTC. Protein: CASSHDLGQGFGYTF.

This clonotype was counted a single time. The rearrangement joins TRBV20-1 to TRBJ2-3; 11 nucleotides align to TRBD2. CDR3 length: 16 residues. V shed 5 bases and J 2 bases; nucleotides not matched to a gene: 9. Germline values: CDR1 DFQATT, CDR2 SNEGSKA (reference sequence). The CDR3 DNA follows: TGCAGTGCTCCCACTAGCGGGGGCACAATCACAGATACGCAGTATTTT. Amino acids: CSAPTSGGTITDTQYF.

This clonotype turned up a few times. V gene TRBV6-1 combines with J gene TRBJ2-3; D not resolved. V lost 7 bases and J lost 0, with 5 bases in between. The germline V gene encodes CDR1 MNHNS and CDR2 SASEGT. CDR3 length: 12 residues. The CDR3 protein is CASTISTDTQYF. The CDR3 DNA follows: TGTGCCAGCACCATCAGCACAGATACGCAGTATTTT.

V is TRBV20-1 and J is TRBJ1-5; D may be TRBD1 (5 bases). This CDR3 spans 14 amino acids. The germline V gene encodes CDR1 DFQATT and CDR2 SNEGSKA (reference sequence). Trimming left V 4 bases short and J 2 bases short, with 12 bases between. The CDR3 nucleotides read TGCAGTGCTACCTTAGGGGTGGGCAATCAGCCCCAGCATTTT. This sequence encodes CSATLGVGNQPQHF.

This clonotype was picked up a small number of times. J is TRBJ2-7 and V is TRBV3-1; D may be TRBD2 (5 bases). The CDR3 length is 13 residues. Trimming removed 0 bases from V and 7 bases from J, with 10 bases in between. Germline V gene sequence: CDR1 LGHDT, CDR2 YNNKEL (reference sequence). The CDR3 nucleotides are TGTGCCAGCAGCCAAGATGGACCGGGGGAGCAGTACTTC. Its translation is CASSQDGPGEQYF.

Points on this clonotype: A much bigger clone sits one base away, suggesting this may be a read error. This chain links TRBV20-1 with TRBJ2-5; TRBD2 matches 7 bases. Germline CDR1 DFQATT, CDR2 SNEGSKA (reference sequence). The CDR3 is made up of 15 amino acids. This CDR3 is CCAQRLARLEETQYF. CDR3 sequence (DNA): TGCTGTGCCCAACGACTAGCCCGATTAGAAGAGACCCAGTACTTC.

A few counts support this clonotype. The rearrangement uses TRBV2 and TRBJ2-1, with 10 nucleotides matching TRBD2. CDR3 length: 15 residues. V was pared by 7 bases and J by 8 bases, with 11 bases of the junction left unmatched. CDR1 and CDR2 from the germline V gene are SNHLY and FYNNEI. The CDR3 spells CASTQSGRANDEQFF. DNA of the CDR3: TGTGCCAGCACCCAAAGCGGGAGGGCCAACGATGAGCAGTTCTTC. Full variable domain (remainder filled in from reference TRBV2 and TRBJ2-1): EPEVTQTPSHQVTQMGQEVILRCVPISNHLYFYWYRQILGQKVEFLVSFYNNEISEKSEIFDDQFSVERPDGSNFTLKIRSTKLEDSAMYFCASTQSGRANDEQFFGPGTRLTVL.

This chain connects TRBV20-1 to TRBJ1-1; 11 positions match TRBD1. CDR1 and CDR2 (germline): DFQATT, SNEGSKA (reference sequence). The CDR3 has 12 residues. The CDR3 reads CRGGQGDTEAFF. CDR3 sequence (DNA): TGCAGGGGGGGACAGGGGGACACTGAAGCTTTCTTT.

Points on this clonotype: A single base separates this from a much larger clone, so it may be a read error. This chain uses TRBV6-6 with TRBJ2-4; TRBD1 or TRBD2 may be the D gene (5 bases each). The J call is doubtful: the DNA matches TRBJ2-7 better. There are 17 residues in the CDR3. Germline lookup yields CDR1 MNHNY and CDR2 SVGAGI (reference sequence). As DNA, the CDR3 is TGTGCCAGCAGGGGGGTGGAAGAGGGGCAAAGGGGTCACGAGCAGTACTTC. Protein sequence: CASRGVEEGQRGHEQYF.

This clonotype has only a few counts. The rearrangement joins TRBV5-5 to TRBJ1-1; D is unresolved. Trimming stripped 4 bases from V and 3 bases from J, with 16 bases between. CDR1 and CDR2 from the germline V gene are SGHKS and YYEKEE (reference sequence). The CDR3 has 15 residues. As DNA, the CDR3 is TGTGCCAGCAGCCCGAGACAAGGATGGGACACTGAAGCTTTCTTT. This codes for CASSPRQGWDTEAFF.

J is TRBJ1-5 and V is TRBV20-1; no clear D. The CDR3 sequence is 14 residues long. Trimming shortened V by 6 bases and J by 6 bases, and 18 bases separated the two germline ends. In germline, CDR1 is DFQATT, CDR2 SNEGSKA (reference sequence). The DNA of the CDR3 is TGCAGTGCCAAGTGGTCCGGGGTGGGTCAGCCCCAGCATTTT. It codes for CSAKWSGVGQPQHF.

A word on this clonotype: Relative to the germline gene, one junction end is altered; a read error may explain this. V gene TRBV30 combines with J gene TRBJ2-5; the D is unclear. The last part of the DNA fits TRBJ2-7 better; the J call may be wrong. Per the germline V gene, CDR1 is GTSNPN and CDR2 is SVGIG (reference sequence). The CDR3 extends over 13 amino acids. CDR3 DNA sequence: TGTGTCTGGAGTGTAGGCGAAGGGTACGAGCAGTACTTC. Translation: CVWSVGEGYEQYF.

The sample holds a few counts of this clonotype. The chain combines TRBV29-1 with TRBJ2-6, with 7 positions matching TRBD1. The CDR3 length is 14 residues. CDR1 is SQVTM, CDR2 ANQGSEA, per germline. After removal of 8 bases from V and 1 base from J, the junction contained 5 bases not matched to a gene. CDR3 bases: TGCAGCCGGGACAGACGTTCTGGGGCCAACGTCCTGACTTTC. This codes for CSRDRRSGANVLTF.

This clonotype was seen a handful of times. This chain joins TRBV4-1 and TRBJ1-4; the D gene is possibly TRBD1 (5 bases). The CDR3 has 15 residues. Per germline, CDR1 MGHRA and CDR2 YSYEKL. The V end lost 0 bases, the J end lost 8 bases, and 13 bases lay between the germline ends. The CDR3 protein is CASSQDGGGREKLFF. CDR3 DNA sequence: TGCGCCAGCAGCCAAGATGGGGGGGGAAGGGAAAAACTGTTTTTT.

The genes are TRBV24-1 and TRBJ2-1; no reliable D call. Per germline, CDR1 KGHDR and CDR2 SFDVKD. The ends were cut back, 2 bases at V and 5 bases at J, with 18 bases in the middle. The CDR3 is made up of 17 amino acids. As DNA, the CDR3 is TGTGCCACCAGTGATTCGATGAGCCGCAACCTCGACAATGAGCAGTTCTTC. This codes for CATSDSMSRNLDNEQFF.

This clonotype has just a few counts. This sequence joins TRBV5-1 and TRBJ2-2; TRBD2 agrees at 8 bases. The V gene end was trimmed by 0 bases and the J gene end by 3 bases; junction bases not matched to a gene: 4. The CDR3 contains 16 residues. The germline gives CDR1 SGHRS, CDR2 YFSETQ. The CDR3 loop is CASSLDRGGDTGELFF. The CDR3 region has the DNA TGCGCCAGCAGCTTGGATCGGGGGGGCGACACCGGGGAGCTGTTTTTT.

There are a few counts of this clonotype. The chain links TRBV5-5 to TRBJ1-1, with 9 bases matching TRBD1. The CDR3 contains 16 residues. Trimming cost V 4 bases and J 5 bases; bases outside gene matches: 12. The V gene's germline CDR1 is SGHKS and CDR2 YYEKEE (reference sequence). CDR3 in amino acids: CASSLHPRDRATEAFF. As DNA, the CDR3 is TGTGCCAGCAGCCTCCACCCCCGGGACAGGGCAACTGAAGCTTTCTTT.

J is TRBJ2-3 and V is TRBV20-1; the match to TRBD2 covers 7 bases. The CDR3 extends over 15 amino acids. Germline V gene sequence: CDR1 DFQATT, CDR2 SNEGSKA (reference sequence). V dropped 2 bases and J dropped 2; count of bases not matched to a gene: 7. The CDR3 nucleotides are TGCAGTGCTAGATCTAACGGGGGGTTCACAGATACGCAGTATTTT. As protein: CSARSNGGFTDTQYF.